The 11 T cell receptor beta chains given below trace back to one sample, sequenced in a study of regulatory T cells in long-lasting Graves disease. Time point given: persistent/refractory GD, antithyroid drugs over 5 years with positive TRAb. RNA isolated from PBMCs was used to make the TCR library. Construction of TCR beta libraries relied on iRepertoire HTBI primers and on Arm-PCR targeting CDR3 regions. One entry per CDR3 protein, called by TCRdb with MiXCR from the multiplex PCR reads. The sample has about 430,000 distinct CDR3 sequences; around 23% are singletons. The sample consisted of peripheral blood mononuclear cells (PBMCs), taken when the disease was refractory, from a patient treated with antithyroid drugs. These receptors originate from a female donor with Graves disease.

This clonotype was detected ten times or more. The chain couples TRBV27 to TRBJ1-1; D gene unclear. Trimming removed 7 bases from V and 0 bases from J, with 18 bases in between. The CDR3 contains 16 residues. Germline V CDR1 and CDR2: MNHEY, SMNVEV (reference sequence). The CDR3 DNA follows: TGTGCCAGCACCCCGGGCCAGGTTATCATGAACACTGAAGCTTTCTTT. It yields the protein CASTPGQVIMNTEAFF.

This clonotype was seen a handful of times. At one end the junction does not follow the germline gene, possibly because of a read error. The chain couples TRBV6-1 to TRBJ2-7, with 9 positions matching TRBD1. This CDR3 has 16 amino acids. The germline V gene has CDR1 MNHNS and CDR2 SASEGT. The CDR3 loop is CASGDRGLSPVYEQYF. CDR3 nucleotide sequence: TGTGCCAGCGGTGACAGGGGGTTATCCCCTGTTTACGAGCAGTACTTC.

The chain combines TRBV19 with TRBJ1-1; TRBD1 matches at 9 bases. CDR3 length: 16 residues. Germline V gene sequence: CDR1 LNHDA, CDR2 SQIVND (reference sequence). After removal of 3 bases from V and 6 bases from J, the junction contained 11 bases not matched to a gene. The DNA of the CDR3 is TGTGCCAGTAGTATTAAAGTAGGGACAGGGTCCTCTGAAGCTTTCTTT. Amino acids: CASSIKVGTGSSEAFF. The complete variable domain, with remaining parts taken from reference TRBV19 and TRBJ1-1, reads DGGITQSPKYLFRKEGQNVTLSCEQNLNHDAMYWYRQDPGQGLRLIYYSQIVNDFQKGDIAEGYSVSREKKESFPLTVTSAQKNPTAFYLCASSIKVGTGSSEAFFGQGTRLTVV.

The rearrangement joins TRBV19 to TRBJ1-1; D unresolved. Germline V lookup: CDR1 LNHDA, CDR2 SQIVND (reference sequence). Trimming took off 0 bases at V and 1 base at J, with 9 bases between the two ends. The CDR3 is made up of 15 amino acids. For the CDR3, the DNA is TGTGCCAGTAGTATAGAACCGTGGGGGAACACTGAAGCTTTCTTT. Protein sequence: CASSIEPWGNTEAFF.

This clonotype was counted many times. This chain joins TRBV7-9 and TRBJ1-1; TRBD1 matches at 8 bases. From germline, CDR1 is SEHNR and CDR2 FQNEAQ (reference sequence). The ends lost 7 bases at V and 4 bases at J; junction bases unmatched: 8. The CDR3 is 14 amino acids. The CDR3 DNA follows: TGTGCCAGCACCAGGACAGGGCGAGGCACTGAAGCTTTCTTT. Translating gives CASTRTGRGTEAFF.

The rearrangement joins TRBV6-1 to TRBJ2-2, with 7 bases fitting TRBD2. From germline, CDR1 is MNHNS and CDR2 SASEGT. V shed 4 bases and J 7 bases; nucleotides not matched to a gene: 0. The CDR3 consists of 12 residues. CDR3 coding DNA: TGTGCCAGCAGTGGGGGGGGCGGGGAGCTGTTTTTT. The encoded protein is CASSGGGGELFF.

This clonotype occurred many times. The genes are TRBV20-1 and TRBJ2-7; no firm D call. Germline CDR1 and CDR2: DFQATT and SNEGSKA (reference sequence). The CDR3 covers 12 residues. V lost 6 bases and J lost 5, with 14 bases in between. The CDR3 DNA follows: TGCAGTGCAAAAGACCGACGGCACGAGCAGTACTTC. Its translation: CSAKDRRHEQYF.

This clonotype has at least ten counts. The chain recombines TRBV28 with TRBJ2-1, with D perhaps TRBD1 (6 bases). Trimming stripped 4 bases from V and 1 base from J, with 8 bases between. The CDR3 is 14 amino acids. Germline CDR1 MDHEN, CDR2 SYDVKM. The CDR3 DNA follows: TGTGCCAGCAGTTCCGGGACATCCTACAATGAGCAGTTCTTC. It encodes CASSSGTSYNEQFF. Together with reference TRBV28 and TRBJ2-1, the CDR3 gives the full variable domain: DVKVTQSSRYLVKRTGEKVFLECVQDMDHENMFWYRQDPGLGLRLIYFSYDVKMKEKGDIPEGYSVSREKKERFSLILESASTNQTSMYLCASSSGTSYNEQFFGPGTRLTVL.

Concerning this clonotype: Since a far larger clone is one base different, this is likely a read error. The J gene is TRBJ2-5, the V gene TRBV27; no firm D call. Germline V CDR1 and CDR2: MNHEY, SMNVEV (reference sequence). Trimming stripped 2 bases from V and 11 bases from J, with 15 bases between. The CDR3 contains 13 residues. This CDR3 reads CASSLVEYNEQYF. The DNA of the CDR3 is TGTGCCAGCAGTTTAGTTGAGTACAATGAGCAGTACTTC.

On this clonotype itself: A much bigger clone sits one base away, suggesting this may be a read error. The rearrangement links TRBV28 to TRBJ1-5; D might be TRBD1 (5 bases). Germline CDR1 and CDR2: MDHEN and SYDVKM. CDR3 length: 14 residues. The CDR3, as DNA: TGTGCCAGCAGTTTAGCAGGGATCAATCGGCCCCAGCATTTT. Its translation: CASSLAGINRPQHF.

Here the CDR3 reads CASTLTGLDYNEQFF. The CDR3 DNA sequence: TGTGCCAGTACCCTCACCGGATTGGACTACAATGAGCAGTTCTTC. The rearrangement uses TRBV19 and TRBJ2-1; D gene uncertain. The V gene's germline CDR1 is LNHDA and CDR2 SQIVND (reference sequence). CDR3 length: 15 amino acids. Trimming left V 7 bases short and J 3 bases short, with 16 bases between.